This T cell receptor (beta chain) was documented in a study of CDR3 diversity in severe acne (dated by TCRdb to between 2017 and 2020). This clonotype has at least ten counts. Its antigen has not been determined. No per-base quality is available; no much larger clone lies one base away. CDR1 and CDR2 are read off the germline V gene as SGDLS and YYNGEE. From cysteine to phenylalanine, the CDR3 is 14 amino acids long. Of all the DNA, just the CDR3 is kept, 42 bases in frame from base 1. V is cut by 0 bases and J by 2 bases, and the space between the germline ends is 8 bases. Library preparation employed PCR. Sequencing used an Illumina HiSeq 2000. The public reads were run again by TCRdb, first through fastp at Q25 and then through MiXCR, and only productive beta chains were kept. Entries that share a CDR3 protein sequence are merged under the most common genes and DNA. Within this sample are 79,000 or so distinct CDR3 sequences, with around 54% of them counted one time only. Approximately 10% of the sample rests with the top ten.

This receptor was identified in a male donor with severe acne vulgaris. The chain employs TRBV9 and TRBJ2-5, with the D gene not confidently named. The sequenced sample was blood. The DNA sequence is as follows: TGTGCCAGCAGCGTAGTAGACGGACAAGAGACCCAGTACTTC. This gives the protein CASSVVDGQETQYF.